This TCR beta chain emerged from a study of memory CD4+ T cells and cytomegalovirus serostatus. Study results and limitations: Median bootstrapped AUC for CMV status was about 0.96 originally, less than 0.93 US-trained.

Libraries were prepared by immunoSEQ multiplex PCR; TCRdb keeps only in-frame clonotypes and omits some of them. The sample lists roughly 39,000 clones; about three quarters were seen once. CDR1 SGHTA and CDR2 FQGNSA come from the germline V gene. The CDR3 is 14 residues long. Trimming pared 3 bases from V and 7 bases from J, leaving 12 bases between. Single viable CD3+CD4+CD8-CD45RO+ cells were sorted as the memory CD4+ T cells. CMV serostatus came from serum IgG against pp150, pp28, p38, p52. About this clone: The antigen is not known.

Material for sequencing was memory CD4+ T cells from blood. The sequence was obtained from an adult in good health and CMV-seronegative. This chain links TRBV7-2 with TRBJ1-4; possibly TRBD1 for D (6 bases). CDR3 sequence reads: CASSFGGQTEKLFF. CDR3 DNA: TGTGCCAGCAGCTTTGGCGGACAGACTGAAAAACTGTTTTTT.